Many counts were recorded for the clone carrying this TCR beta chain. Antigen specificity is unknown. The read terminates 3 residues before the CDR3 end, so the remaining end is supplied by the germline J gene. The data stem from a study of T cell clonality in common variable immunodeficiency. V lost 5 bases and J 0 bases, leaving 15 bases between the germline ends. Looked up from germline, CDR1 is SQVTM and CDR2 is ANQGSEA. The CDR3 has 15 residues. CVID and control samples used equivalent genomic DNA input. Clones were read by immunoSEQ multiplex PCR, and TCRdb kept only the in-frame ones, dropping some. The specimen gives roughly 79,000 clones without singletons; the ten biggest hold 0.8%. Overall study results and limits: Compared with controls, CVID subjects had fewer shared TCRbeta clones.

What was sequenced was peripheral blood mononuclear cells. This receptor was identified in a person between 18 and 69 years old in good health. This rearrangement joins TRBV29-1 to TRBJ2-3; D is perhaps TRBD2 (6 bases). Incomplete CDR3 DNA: TGCAGCGTTCTAACTCTAGCGATAAGCACAGATACG. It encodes CSVLTLAISTDT. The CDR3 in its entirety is CSVLTLAISTDTQYF.